The 5 T cell receptor beta chains given below trace back to one sample, sequenced in a study of PD-1 blockade in classical Hodgkin lymphoma. The time point is: cycle 4 day 1 (C4D1), after around six weeks of nivolumab. Each and every patient relapsed after autologous stem cell transplantation, and patients got differing brentuximab vedotin exposure. Negative magnetic selection isolated CD4+ T cells from thawed PBMCs. The assay was immunoSEQ multiplex PCR, and TCRdb's table has in-frame clones only and misses some. The table lists 15,000 to 20,000 clones, roughly four fifths of them singletons, with approximately 2.2% in the top ten. The sequencing here drew on CD4+ T cells from blood, taken before the fourth cycle of nivolumab. All receptors come from a human donor with classical Hodgkin lymphoma.

This chain connects TRBV5-1 to TRBJ2-2, with TRBD2 as a possible D gene (5 bases). This CDR3 contains 17 residues. Germline CDR1 is SGHRS and CDR2 is YFSETQ. Deletions cut 7 bases from V and 4 bases from J, with 23 bases between. Written as DNA, the CDR3 is TGCGCCAGCCAAGCGCAGATTGGTAGGGCGGGCACCGGGGAGCTGTTTTTT. Translating it yields CASQAQIGRAGTGELFF.

The V call is TRBV29-1, the J call TRBJ2-7; 9 bases map to TRBD1. CDR3 size: 15 residues. V lost 6 bases, J lost 6 bases, and 15 bases stayed unmatched. Germline V gene sequence: CDR1 SQVTM, CDR2 ANQGSEA. This CDR3 reads CSVLRTGTGFGEQYF. The CDR3 coding sequence is TGCAGCGTACTCCGTACCGGGACAGGGTTTGGCGAGCAGTACTTC.

CDR3 nucleotides: TGTGCCATCAGCGGGGTCGTACTAGCGGGTTTGGATACGCAGTATTTT. The encoded protein is CAISGVVLAGLDTQYF. The chain carries TRBV10-3 and TRBJ2-3; 9 bases match TRBD2. This CDR3 comprises 16 residues. V dropped 6 bases and J dropped 6; count of bases not matched to a gene: 13. In germline, CDR1 is ENHRY, CDR2 SYGVKD.

V and J are TRBV5-1 and TRBJ1-1; TRBD1 agrees at 7 bases. Germline trimming cut 0 bases from V and 7 bases from J; bases unmatched to any gene: 6. The CDR3 runs to 14 residues. Per the germline V gene, CDR1 is SGHRS and CDR2 is YFSETQ. CDR3 DNA: TGCGCCAGCAGCTTGGAAGGGGCAGGGGGTGAAGCTTTCTTT. Protein product: CASSLEGAGGEAFF.

The genes are TRBV7-2 and TRBJ2-6, with no clear D. Germline-derived CDR1 and CDR2 are SGHTA and FQGNSA. V was shortened by 2 bases and J by 2 bases, with 7 bases between the two germline ends. This CDR3 comprises 15 residues. CDR3 in amino acids: CASSLTPTGANVLTF. The CDR3 nucleotides are TGTGCCAGCAGCTTAACTCCTACTGGGGCCAACGTCCTGACTTTC.